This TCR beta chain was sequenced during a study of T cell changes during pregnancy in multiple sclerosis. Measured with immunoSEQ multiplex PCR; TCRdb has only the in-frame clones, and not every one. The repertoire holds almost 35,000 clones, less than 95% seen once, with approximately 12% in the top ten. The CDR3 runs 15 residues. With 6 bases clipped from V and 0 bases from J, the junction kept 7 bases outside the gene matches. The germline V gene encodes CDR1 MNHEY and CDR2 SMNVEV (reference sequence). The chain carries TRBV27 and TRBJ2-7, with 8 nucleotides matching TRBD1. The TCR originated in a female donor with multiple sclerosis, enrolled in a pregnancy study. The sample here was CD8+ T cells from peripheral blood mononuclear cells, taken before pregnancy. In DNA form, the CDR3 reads TGTGCCAGCAGCCACAGGGACAGGAGCTCCTACGAGCAGTACTTC. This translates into CASSHRDRSSYEQYF.